This TCR beta chain was found in a study of T cells in Graves' hyperthyroidism and ophthalmopathy (dated by TCRdb to about 2019). About the investigation overall: Peripheral blood was collected at initial diagnosis, before any treatment. Following sampling, methimazole starting at 30 mg daily was given to hyperthyroidism patients, and high-dose intravenous methylprednisolone was given to ophthalmopathy patients. For training and testing, the 100 or so patients in the discovery cohort were randomly divided in a 7:3 ratio. To identify TCR V-J signatures that set the groups apart, the researchers used a discovery cohort of 100 patients, made up of 43 with Graves' ophthalmopathy and 57 with stable Graves' hyperthyroidism. In addition, the study compared T-cell repertoires in thyroid tissue and in blood from roughly six Graves' hyperthyroidism patients. The paper describes TCR Vbeta CDR3 sequencing of 135 peripheral blood samples, made up of under 50 ophthalmopathy patients, around 78 hyperthyroidism patients and some 17 progressor patients. An independent validation cohort of around 20 hyperthyroidism patients and approximately 15 patients who later progressed to ophthalmopathy tested prospective prediction of ophthalmopathy.

From its cysteine to its phenylalanine, the CDR3 spans 15 amino acids. CDR3 DNA is the only sequence kept; it has 45 bases, read in frame from the first base. The trim is 8 bases for V and 3 bases for J, with a gap of 18 bases between the germline ends. The CDR1 and CDR2 encoded by the germline V gene are SNHLY and FYNNEI. The TCR beta CDR3 regions were amplified from RNA transcripts. For the first round of RT-PCR on the TCR CDR3, the HTBI primer set was used together with the Qiagen OneStep RT-PCR kit. A second multiplex PCR round built the libraries, followed by size selection and purification. Paired-end sequencing of the libraries was performed with 100 bp reads on an Illumina HiSeq2000. Per the original workflow: SOAPnuke was used to process the raw data, throwing out any read that contained adapters or uncalled bases, had a mean Phred below 15, or lacked an exact constant-primer or identifier match. COPE v1.2.5 was used to merge high-quality paired reads, and clonotypes were defined as unique nucleotide sequences. Clonotypes were aligned to IMGT TRBV, TRBD and TRBJ reference segments using MiTCR v1.1. The analysis was restricted to V-J combinations with a frequency above 0.0001, which together covered just over 99% of the repertoires. A TCS score was defined as the ratio of F50 (clonal expansion) to E x V (chaos), with BLOSUM62-based TCRdist applied between CDR3 peptides within each V-J. Welch's t-statistics and random forest reduced approximately 520 V-J features to 10 to 15, which were used in a naive Bayes classifier (R e1071). The public sequencing data were trimmed at Q25 with fastp and processed into clonotypes with MiXCR by TCRdb, which kept only in-frame beta chains. Records with the same CDR3 protein are collapsed into one entry carrying the most frequent genes and DNA. The V and J calls and clone size come from TCRdb's table, not from the authors' own analysis. The sample has about 620,000 distinct CDR3 sequences on record, roughly 17% of them singletons. The top ten hold approximately 3.8% of the sample.

There are many counts of this clonotype. Its antigen has not been determined. It has no much larger one-base neighbor in the sample; base qualities were not kept. Overall study outcomes, separate from this receptor: A 13 V-J signature model separated ophthalmopathy from stable hyperthyroidism, with approximately 87% sensitivity and about 81% specificity in cross-validation and 80%/75% in testing. In validation, the model predicted progression to ophthalmopathy with approximately 71% sensitivity and 72% to 85% specificity, a median of 6.5 months before onset. No statistical method was used to set the sample size in advance, and investigators knew the group allocation. Most expanded thyroid clonotypes (frequency above 0.001) were also detected in blood, a finding suggesting that blood repertoires may reflect thyroid immune responses.

Stable Graves' hyperthyroidism was defined as the absence of progression to ophthalmopathy over 18 months of follow-up. Hyperthyroidism patients were newly diagnosed, had a disease duration of under 2 months, and were aged 18 to 65 years. Any patient with an uncontrolled infection, another autoimmune disease, pregnancy or lactation was excluded. Diagnoses were based on clinical symptoms, serum thyroxine and TRAb, thyroid ultrasound and orbital computed tomography. PBMCs were separated from roughly 9.3 ml of fresh peripheral blood using Ficoll-Paque density gradient centrifugation. Total RNA was extracted with Trizol reagent, and quality was checked on an Agilent 2100 Bioanalyzer.

The source of this sequence is a woman in her twenties or thirties with Graves' hyperthyroidism. Sequenced input: blood. The chain is made from TRBV2 and TRBJ2-3; the D gene cannot be resolved reliably. The CDR3 here reads CASSRSVPETDTQYF. The nucleotide sequence reads TGTGCCAGCTCAAGATCCGTACCCGAGACAGATACGCAGTATTTT.